Following are 27 T cell receptor beta chains from one sample sequenced in a study of cytomegalovirus exposure and HLA in healthy donors (dated by TCRdb to about 2017). Receptor amplification or capture employed the immunoSEQ multiplex PCR assay. A mixture of 60 forward primers for TCR Vbeta segments and 13 reverse primers for TCR Jbeta segments was used in the multiplex PCR. TCRdb stores this immuneACCESS table with in-frame sequences only. Part of the clones is absent; in the studies checked, under half of the shortfall reflects unresolved V genes, and no reason is known for the rest. Across this sample there are approximately 150,000 clones, with under 85% seen only once. The ten largest clones capture 2% to 2.5% of the sample. Sequencing input: PBMCs. The receptors were sampled from a human donor in good health.

The chain has TRBV4-1 and TRBJ2-5, with D maybe TRBD2 (7 bases). This CDR3 spans 15 amino acids. Per the germline V gene, CDR1 is MGHRA and CDR2 is YSYEKL. V lost 0 bases and J lost 4, with 12 bases in between. The CDR3 reads CASSQDRGAGETQYF. The CDR3 DNA follows: TGCGCCAGCAGCCAAGATCGGGGGGCTGGAGAGACCCAGTACTTC.

A few counts support this clone. The chain combines TRBV4-3 with TRBJ2-7; TRBD2 agrees at 7 bases. The germline gives CDR1 LGHNA, CDR2 YSLEER. CDR3 size: 15 residues. Trimming took 1 base from V and 4 from J; bases not matched to a gene: 7. CDR3 region: CASSQGQGGGYEQYF. The CDR3 DNA is TGCGCCAGCAGCCAAGGGCAGGGCGGGGGTTACGAGCAGTACTTC.

This sequence joins TRBV4-3 and TRBJ2-5; 13 positions agree with TRBD2. CDR1 LGHNA and CDR2 YSLEER come from the germline V gene. J was trimmed by 5 bases and V by 3 bases; bases with no gene match: 3. CDR3 length: 15 amino acids. The CDR3 spells CASSQRLAGGETQYF. The DNA of the CDR3 is TGCGCCAGCAGCCAGAGACTAGCGGGGGGTGAGACCCAGTACTTC.

A few counts support this clone. This chain links TRBV10-3 with TRBJ1-1, with D possibly matching TRBD1 (5 bases). Germline V lookup: CDR1 ENHRY, CDR2 SYGVKD. Trimming took off 6 bases at V and 6 bases at J, with 14 bases between the two ends. This CDR3 region has 13 residues. CDR3 DNA sequence: TGTGCCATCAGCCCGGGGGACGCAGCTGAAGCTTTCTTT. Its translation: CAISPGDAAEAFF.

The chain links TRBV7-3 to TRBJ2-2; 9 bases match TRBD2. The germline gives CDR1 SGHTA, CDR2 FQGTGA. This CDR3 region has 15 residues. J was trimmed by 7 bases and V by 2 bases; bases with no gene match: 5. CDR3 sequence: CASSLAGGLNGELFF. CDR3 bases: TGTGCCAGCAGCTTAGCGGGGGGGCTAAACGGGGAGCTGTTTTTT.

The chain recombines TRBV10-3 with TRBJ2-1, with D possibly matching TRBD2 (7 bases). The V end lost 2 bases, the J end lost 7 bases, and 15 bases lay between the germline ends. This CDR3 region has 15 residues. CDR1 is ENHRY and CDR2 is SYGVKD in the germline V gene. CDR3 DNA: TGTGCCATCAGTGAGACGGGGGGCCAATTGAATGAGCAGTTCTTC. Translation: CAISETGGQLNEQFF.

This clone was counted a few times. The chain joins TRBV15 to TRBJ2-7, with 7 nucleotides matching TRBD2. The CDR3 length is 15 residues. Germline V gene data show CDR1 as LNHNV and CDR2 as YYDKDF (reference sequence). V shed 3 bases, J shed 4 bases, and the junction held 9 bases outside the gene matches. As DNA, the CDR3 is TGTGCCACCAGCAGTAGAATTAGCGGGTCGTACGAGCAGTACTTC. Its translation: CATSSRISGSYEQYF.

J is TRBJ2-7 and V is TRBV27, with a weak D call TRBD1 (6 bases). Trimming took 2 bases from V and 2 from J, leaving 10 bases between them. The CDR3 is 14 residues long. Germline V lookup: CDR1 MNHEY, CDR2 SMNVEV (reference sequence). CDR3 bases: TGTGCCAGCAGTTTAAGGGACATACCCTACGAGCAGTACTTC. This gives the protein CASSLRDIPYEQYF.

V gene TRBV6-5 combines with J gene TRBJ1-2; 8 bases line up with TRBD1. The V gene end was trimmed by 6 bases and the J gene end by 2 bases; junction bases not matched to a gene: 5. This CDR3 region has 14 residues. Germline lookup yields CDR1 MNHEY and CDR2 SVGAGI. CDR3 sequence: CASSNRGSNYGYTF. The DNA of the CDR3 is TGTGCCAGCAGCAACAGGGGGAGCAACTATGGCTACACCTTC.

On this clone: Other DNA variants within this sample encode the same CDR3. The chain uses TRBV6-5 and TRBJ2-7; no clear D. The CDR3 totals 14 residues. V lost 0 bases and J 5 bases, leaving 11 bases between the germline ends. In germline, CDR1 is MNHEY, CDR2 SVGAGI. The CDR3 coding sequence is TGTGCCAGCAGTTACTCGGGCTACGTGAACGAGCAGTACTTC. Translating gives CASSYSGYVNEQYF.

This chain uses TRBV7-3 with TRBJ2-3; D uncertain. The CDR3 is 14 amino acids. Germline CDR1 reads SGHTA; CDR2 reads FQGTGA. Trimming took 2 bases from V and 4 from J, leaving 10 bases between them. The CDR3 protein is CASSLEALADTQYF. The CDR3 coding sequence is TGTGCCAGCAGCTTAGAGGCGTTGGCAGATACGCAGTATTTT. The full variable domain, completed using reference TRBV7-3 and TRBJ2-3, is GAGVSQTPSNKVTEKGKYVELRCDPISGHTALYWYRQSLGQGPEFLIYFQGTGAADDSGLPNDRFFAVRPEGSVSTLKIQRTERGDSAVYLCASSLEALADTQYFGPGTRLTVL.

This clone has just a few counts. This chain connects TRBV5-6 to TRBJ1-3, with unresolved D. The CDR3 has 12 residues. Germline values: CDR1 SGHDT, CDR2 YYEEEE. V gave up 2 bases and J gave up 8 bases, with 8 bases separating them. The CDR3 reads CASSFWEDTIYF. CDR3 nucleotides: TGTGCCAGCAGCTTTTGGGAGGACACCATATATTTT.

This clone was observed a few times. For the CDR3, the DNA is TGTGCCAGCAGGGGAGACAGGGGTATCACTGAAGCTTTCTTT. Encoded protein: CASRGDRGITEAFF. This chain joins TRBV5-6 and TRBJ1-1; TRBD1 matches 8 bases. The CDR3 contains 14 residues. The germline gives CDR1 SGHDT, CDR2 YYEEEE. Trimming at V came to 5 bases and at J to 4 bases, leaving 7 bases not matched to a gene.

The genes are TRBV18 and TRBJ1-3, with TRBD1 identical over 8 bases. The germline gives CDR1 KGHSH, CDR2 LQKENI. The ends lost 4 bases at V and 3 bases at J; junction bases unmatched: 8. The CDR3 is 16 residues long. The CDR3 here is CASSRRQGTLGNTIYF. In DNA form, the CDR3 reads TGTGCCAGCTCACGACGACAGGGGACCCTTGGAAACACCATATATTTT.

Only one count was recorded for this clone. V usage is TRBV6-5 and J usage is TRBJ2-7, with 10 bases matching TRBD1. The ends lost 6 bases at V and 9 bases at J; junction bases unmatched: 14. CDR3 length: 15 amino acids. The germline V gene has CDR1 MNHEY and CDR2 SVGAGI. The CDR3 sequence is CASSSPIGTGDGQYF. The CDR3 DNA reads TGTGCCAGCAGCTCCCCTATCGGGACAGGGGATGGGCAGTACTTC.

The chain recombines TRBV5-6 with TRBJ2-7; 10 positions match TRBD1. V was clipped by 4 bases and J by 6 bases; unmatched bases: 4. The germline V gene encodes CDR1 SGHDT and CDR2 YYEEEE. The CDR3 spans 13 residues. CDR3 nucleotides: TGTGCCAGCAGCCTCCGGGACAGGGGCGAGCAGTACTTC. This sequence encodes CASSLRDRGEQYF.

The chain uses TRBV2 and TRBJ2-5; D remains unclear. From germline, CDR1 is SNHLY and CDR2 FYNNEI. The V end lost 6 bases, the J end lost 1 base, and 3 bases lay between the germline ends. The CDR3 contains 11 residues. In DNA, the CDR3 is TGTGCCAGCAGCCTCCAAGAGACCCAGTACTTC. This encodes CASSLQETQYF.

A remark on this clone: One end of the junction varies from germline; a read error may be responsible. The V and J genes are TRBV19 and TRBJ1-6, with no clear D. In germline, CDR1 is LNHDA, CDR2 SQIVND (reference sequence). There are 13 residues in the CDR3. The CDR3 loop reads CASSEAYNSPLHF. CDR3 DNA: TGTGCCAGTAGTGAAGCATATAATTCGCCCCTCCACTTT. The full variable domain, its missing parts supplied by reference TRBV19 and TRBJ1-6, is DGGITQSPKYLFRKEGQNVTLSCEQNLNHDAMYWYRQDPGQGLRLIYYSQIVNDFQKGDIAEGYSVSREKKESFPLTVTSAQKNPTAFYLCASSEAYNSPLHFGNGTRLTVT.

The chain joins TRBV7-3 to TRBJ1-1; D uncertain. Germline V gene data show CDR1 as SGHTA and CDR2 as FQGTGA. The germline V and J ends were trimmed by 1 base and 2 bases, with 8 bases remaining between them. The CDR3 loop spans 14 amino acids. The CDR3 spells CASSLKGGNTEAFF. The CDR3 bases are TGTGCCAGCAGCTTAAAGGGAGGTAACACTGAAGCTTTCTTT.

V and J are TRBV2 and TRBJ2-7, with D possibly being TRBD1 (6 bases). The germline gives CDR1 SNHLY, CDR2 FYNNEI. CDR3 length: 15 residues. Trimming removed 6 bases at V and 2 bases at J, with 17 bases between. The CDR3 DNA is TGTGCCAGCAGCGTTACAGGGATAGGGGCCTACGAGCAGTACTTC. It is translated as CASSVTGIGAYEQYF.

The chain has TRBV18 and TRBJ1-1, with D tentatively TRBD1 (5 bases). Trimming took 3 bases from V and 1 from J, leaving 12 bases between them. CDR1 is KGHSH, CDR2 LQKENI, per germline. The CDR3 is 15 amino acids. The CDR3 spells CASSPPGGENTEAFF. CDR3 coding DNA: TGTGCCAGCTCACCTCCGGGGGGAGAGAACACTGAAGCTTTCTTT.

The chain combines TRBV7-8 with TRBJ1-1; D remains ambiguous. This CDR3 region has 14 residues. Germline CDR1 reads SGHVS; CDR2 reads FQNEAQ. Trimming stripped 3 bases from V and 6 bases from J, with 14 bases between. The CDR3 region has the DNA TGTGCCAGCAGCTTTCGCTTAGGCGGGTCTGAAGCTTTCTTT. As protein: CASSFRLGGSEAFF. Together with reference TRBV7-8 and TRBJ1-1, the CDR3 gives the full variable domain: GAGVSQSPRYKVAKRGQDVALRCDPISGHVSLFWYQQALGQGPEFLTYFQNEAQLDKSGLPSDRFFAERPEGSVSTLKIQRTQQEDSAVYLCASSFRLGGSEAFFGQGTRLTVV.

The chain carries TRBV6-5 and TRBJ2-7; D is perhaps TRBD2 (5 bases). CDR3 length: 11 residues. From germline, CDR1 is MNHEY and CDR2 SVGAGI. This chain's CDR3 is CSVQTTYEQYF. The CDR3 DNA follows: TGTTCCGTCCAGACTACTTACGAGCAGTACTTC.

V is TRBV4-2 and J is TRBJ2-2, with a possible D match to TRBD2 (5 bases). CDR3 length equals 16 residues. Germline V gives CDR1 LGHNA, CDR2 YNFKEQ. V shed 2 bases and J shed 6 bases, with 16 bases lying between them. DNA of the CDR3: TGTGCCAGCAGCCAATCCGGGCCACGGGAATCCGGGGAGCTGTTTTTT. It is translated as CASSQSGPRESGELFF.

The chain uses TRBV2 and TRBJ1-6, with D tentatively TRBD1 (6 bases). This CDR3 has 14 amino acids. The V gene's germline CDR1 is SNHLY and CDR2 FYNNEI. V gave up 6 bases and J gave up 6 bases, with 12 bases separating them. CDR3 protein: CASSYRDINSPLHF. The DNA of the CDR3 is TGTGCCAGCAGCTACAGGGATATTAATTCACCCCTCCACTTT.

CDR3 sequence: CATQGIRGNTIYF. For the CDR3, the DNA is TGCGCCACCCAGGGTATCAGGGGAAACACCATATATTTT. The chain uses TRBV10-2 and TRBJ1-3, with a weak D call TRBD1 (5 bases). Germline V gene data show CDR1 as WSHSY and CDR2 as SAAADI. The length of the CDR3 is 13 residues. V was trimmed by 10 bases and J by 4 bases, leaving 14 bases between them.

This clone was seen only a few times. The J gene is TRBJ2-5, the V gene TRBV2; weak D call: TRBD1 (5 bases). Germline CDR1 SNHLY, CDR2 FYNNEI. The CDR3 is made up of 13 amino acids. V lost 7 bases and J lost 0, with 9 bases in between. The CDR3 spells CASTRQHQETQYF. The CDR3 DNA is TGTGCCAGCACTAGACAGCACCAAGAGACCCAGTACTTC.